Following are 18 T cell receptor beta chains from one sample sequenced in a study of T cell changes during pregnancy in multiple sclerosis. Generated by immunoSEQ multiplex PCR, the TCRdb table keeps only in-frame clones and is missing some. The sample includes just under 85,000 clones, about 89% of them seen just once. Sequencing used peripheral blood, obtained in the first trimester of pregnancy. Receptors were obtained from a female donor with multiple sclerosis, enrolled in a pregnancy study.

V usage is TRBV6-5 and J usage is TRBJ2-5; 12 positions match TRBD2. The CDR3 is 16 amino acids. V dropped 4 bases and J dropped 5; count of bases not matched to a gene: 8. Germline CDR1 is MNHEY and CDR2 is SVGAGI. CDR3: CASSFWTSGKGETQYF. The CDR3 nucleotides read TGTGCCAGCAGTTTCTGGACTAGCGGGAAGGGCGAGACCCAGTACTTC.

The rearrangement uses TRBV6-5 and TRBJ2-1; 11 nucleotides agree with TRBD2. Germline V gene data show CDR1 as MNHEY and CDR2 as SVGAGI. This CDR3 contains 16 residues. Trimming at V came to 0 bases and at J to 4 bases, leaving 2 bases not matched to a gene. The DNA for the CDR3 is TGTGCCAGCAGTTACTCGGGACTAGCGGCTTACAATGAGCAGTTCTTC. Its translation is CASSYSGLAAYNEQFF.

The chain combines TRBV7-2 with TRBJ1-2; maybe TRBD1 (6 bases). V was pared by 2 bases and J by 0 bases, with 10 bases between. Germline values: CDR1 SGHTA, CDR2 FQGNSA. The CDR3 has 15 residues. The CDR3 protein is CASSLNREANYGYTF. CDR3 sequence (DNA): TGTGCCAGCAGCTTAAACAGGGAAGCTAACTATGGCTACACCTTC.

This clone appeared a few times. The rearrangement links TRBV28 to TRBJ1-2; TRBD1 matches at 7 bases. The germline V gene has CDR1 MDHEN and CDR2 SYDVKM. Trimming at V came to 2 bases and at J to 6 bases, leaving 0 bases not matched to a gene. The CDR3 contains 12 residues. This chain's CDR3 is CASSLRGHGYTF. In DNA, the CDR3 is TGTGCCAGCAGTTTAAGGGGGCATGGCTACACCTTC.

V usage is TRBV7-2 and J usage is TRBJ1-3, with D perhaps matching TRBD1 (5 bases). This CDR3 is 21 amino acids long. Germline V lookup: CDR1 SGHTA, CDR2 FQGNSA. Trimming cost V 0 bases and J 0 bases, with 24 bases left between them. The CDR3 is CASSLAPDTLQIKSSGNTIYF. Written as DNA, the CDR3 is TGTGCCAGCAGCTTAGCCCCGGACACCCTTCAGATTAAGAGCTCTGGAAACACCATATATTTT.

This clone showed up just a few times. The rearrangement links TRBV19 to TRBJ1-1; 7 nucleotides match TRBD1. Germline V gives CDR1 LNHDA, CDR2 SQIVND (reference sequence). V gave up 4 bases and J gave up 2 bases; unmatched junction bases: 4. The CDR3 is 14 residues long. As DNA, the CDR3 is TGTGCCAGTAGTACGGACAGGTCAAACACTGAAGCTTTCTTT. Translation gives CASSTDRSNTEAFF.

This chain links TRBV19 with TRBJ2-6, with 9 bases identical to TRBD1. V was clipped by 2 bases and J by 4 bases; unmatched bases: 9. Germline CDR1 LNHDA, CDR2 SQIVND (reference sequence). This CDR3 region has 18 residues. This chain's CDR3 is CASSIKDRGSYGANVLTF. As DNA, the CDR3 is TGTGCCAGTAGTATAAAAGACAGGGGGTCATACGGGGCCAACGTCCTGACTTTC.

V is TRBV10-3 and J is TRBJ1-1; no firm D call. Germline V gene lookup returns CDR1 ENHRY and CDR2 SYGVKD. The CDR3 spans 14 residues. Trimming removed 1 base from V and 4 bases from J, with 10 bases in between. The CDR3 loop is CAISELRGATEAFF. CDR3 bases: TGTGCCATCAGTGAGTTACGAGGCGCCACTGAAGCTTTCTTT.

This chain connects TRBV5-1 to TRBJ2-7; 7 bases agree with TRBD2. The V gene end was trimmed by 6 bases and the J gene end by 3 bases; junction bases not matched to a gene: 9. There are 14 residues in the CDR3. CDR1 SGHRS and CDR2 YFSETQ come from the germline V gene. For the CDR3, the DNA is TGCGCCAGCAAGGCCTCGGCGGGGGACTACGAGCAGTACTTC. As protein: CASKASAGDYEQYF.

V is TRBV25-1 and J is TRBJ2-1; 8 bases fit TRBD2. V trimming: 2 bases; J trimming: 0 bases; junction bases outside the gene matches: 3. The CDR3 runs 16 residues. Per the germline V gene, CDR1 is MGHDK and CDR2 is SYGVNS. CDR3 in DNA: TGTGCCAGCAGTGAACGGGGGGGGAGCTCCTACAATGAGCAGTTCTTC. Protein product: CASSERGGSSYNEQFF.

V usage is TRBV9 and J usage is TRBJ2-2, with 7 positions matching TRBD2. The CDR3 runs to 15 residues. Germline V gene data show CDR1 as SGDLS and CDR2 as YYNGEE. V lost 4 bases, J lost 0 bases, and 3 bases stayed unmatched. CDR3 nucleotide sequence: TGTGCCAGCAGCTTAGGACTAGCGAACACCGGGGAGCTGTTTTTT. Its translation is CASSLGLANTGELFF.

The genes are TRBV7-3 and TRBJ2-2, with D possibly matching TRBD2 (6 bases). Germline V gene sequence: CDR1 SGHTA, CDR2 FQGTGA. Trimming stripped 5 bases from V and 4 bases from J, with 11 bases between. There are 14 residues in the CDR3. In DNA, the CDR3 is TGTGCCAGCAGCCCGGGGGTTAGCACCGGGGAGCTGTTTTTT. This codes for CASSPGVSTGELFF.

The genes are TRBV10-3 and TRBJ2-3, with 14 bases aligning to TRBD2. CDR1 is ENHRY, CDR2 SYGVKD, per germline. V trimming: 6 bases; J trimming: 0 bases; junction bases outside the gene matches: 5. The CDR3 has 17 amino acids. The CDR3 region is CAIRRTSGGTSTDTQYF. For the CDR3, the DNA is TGTGCCATCAGGAGGACTAGCGGGGGGACTAGCACAGATACGCAGTATTTT.

The rearrangement links TRBV13 to TRBJ2-7, with D hard to call. V lost 0 bases to trimming and J lost 2 bases, with 8 bases between them. Germline CDR1 PRHDT, CDR2 FYEKMQ (reference sequence). This CDR3 spans 14 amino acids. CDR3 protein: CASSLGPVAYEQYF. CDR3 DNA sequence: TGTGCCAGCAGCTTAGGCCCGGTAGCCTACGAGCAGTACTTC.

The chain recombines TRBV19 with TRBJ2-7; the match to TRBD2 covers 7 bases. Trimming took 5 bases from V and 5 from J; bases not matched to a gene: 3. The CDR3 has 12 residues. Per the germline V gene, CDR1 is LNHDA and CDR2 is SQIVND (reference sequence). The CDR3 coding sequence is TGTGCCAGTAGTCTGGCGGGGGACGAGCAGTACTTC. Its protein is CASSLAGDEQYF. Looking up the rest from reference TRBV19 and TRBJ2-7 gives the full variable domain: DGGITQSPKYLFRKEGQNVTLSCEQNLNHDAMYWYRQDPGQGLRLIYYSQIVNDFQKGDIAEGYSVSREKKESFPLTVTSAQKNPTAFYLCASSLAGDEQYFGPGTRLTVT.

In its sample, this clone was seen once. The V call is TRBV5-5, the J call TRBJ2-7, with D possibly TRBD1 on 7 matching bases. The CDR3 is 16 residues long. Trimming removed 0 bases at V and 3 bases at J, with 16 bases between. CDR1 is SGHKS, CDR2 YYEKEE, per germline (reference sequence). Written as DNA, the CDR3 is TGTGCCAGCAGCTTGGCCACGTCAGGGGGACTCTACGAGCAGTACTTC. Translated, it gives CASSLATSGGLYEQYF.

The chain employs TRBV27 and TRBJ2-2; 9 bases fit TRBD1. Per germline, CDR1 MNHEY and CDR2 SMNVEV (reference sequence). J gave up 4 bases and V 2 bases, and 11 bases lay outside the gene matches. The CDR3 sequence is 18 residues long. In DNA, the CDR3 is TGTGCCAGCAGTTTAGTTGCGACAGGGGGTAGGGTCACCGGGGAGCTGTTTTTT. Its protein product is CASSLVATGGRVTGELFF.

The chain joins TRBV7-2 to TRBJ1-2; D may be TRBD1 (6 bases). Trimming left V 3 bases short and J 6 bases short, with 11 bases between. Per germline, CDR1 SGHTA and CDR2 FQGNSA. CDR3 length equals 13 residues. Here the CDR3 reads CASSFKRTDGYTF. CDR3 bases: TGTGCCAGCAGCTTTAAGCGGACAGATGGCTACACCTTC.